This entry lists 20 T cell receptor beta chains sequenced from one sample in a study of T cell responses to AZD1222 COVID-19 vaccine. Sequencing used immunoSEQ multiplex PCR; TCRdb keeps in-frame clones, though not all of them. The table has 65,000 to 80,000 clones, roughly 90% seen once. Sequenced material: peripheral blood, taken on day 0 of AZD1222 vaccination. These receptors were obtained from an adult in good health.

The chain recombines TRBV19 with TRBJ2-1, with a weak D call TRBD2 (5 bases). Trimming left V 2 bases short and J 9 bases short, with 14 bases between. In germline, CDR1 is LNHDA, CDR2 SQIVND (reference sequence). This CDR3 spans 14 amino acids. CDR3 loop: CASSIFRNGGEQFF. In nucleotides, the CDR3 is TGTGCCAGTAGTATATTCCGAAACGGAGGTGAGCAGTTCTTC.

The rearrangement uses TRBV29-1 and TRBJ2-2; perhaps D is TRBD1 or TRBD2 (5 bases each). Trimming shortened V by 3 bases and J by 6 bases, and 17 bases separated the two germline ends. This CDR3 spans 15 amino acids. The germline CDR1 and CDR2 sequences are SQVTM and ANQGSEA. This chain's CDR3 is CSVDGGARDPGELFF. As DNA, the CDR3 is TGCAGCGTTGATGGGGGTGCCCGGGATCCCGGGGAGCTGTTTTTT.

The chain employs TRBV27 and TRBJ1-4, with D perhaps matching TRBD1 (5 bases). V was clipped by 3 bases and J by 0 bases, with 8 bases between them. Germline assignment: CDR1 MNHEY and CDR2 SMNVEV (reference sequence). The CDR3 is 15 residues long. CDR3 amino acids: CASSLKGTTNEKLFF. As DNA, the CDR3 is TGTGCCAGCAGTTTGAAGGGGACAACTAATGAAAAACTGTTTTTT.

This chain connects TRBV10-3 to TRBJ1-1; TRBD1 agrees at 7 bases. This CDR3 has 13 residues. Trimming took 10 bases from V and 2 from J; bases not matched to a gene: 7. Germline values: CDR1 ENHRY, CDR2 SYGVKD. Here the CDR3 DNA reads TGTGCCACCAAGGACAGGCCAAACACTGAAGCTTTCTTT. Its translation: CATKDRPNTEAFF.

V gene TRBV18 combines with J gene TRBJ2-3; D not resolved. The CDR3 has 15 residues. The germline V and J ends were trimmed by 4 bases and 3 bases, with 14 bases remaining between them. CDR1 is KGHSH, CDR2 LQKENI, per germline. The CDR3 spells CASSRYTRKTDTQYF. The CDR3 DNA reads TGTGCCAGCTCACGCTACACTCGGAAGACAGATACGCAGTATTTT.

The rearrangement joins TRBV6-2 or TRBV6-3 to TRBJ2-7, with TRBD2 identical over 10 bases. The trim removed 6 bases at V and 2 bases at J, leaving 7 bases unmatched. The CDR3 runs to 15 residues. Germline CDR1 reads MNHEY; CDR2 reads SVGEGT. The CDR3 sequence: CASSRGTSAAYEQYF. CDR3 in DNA: TGTGCCAGCAGCCGAGGGACTAGCGCTGCCTACGAGCAGTACTTC.

V is TRBV9 and J is TRBJ1-1; TRBD1 might be the D (5 bases). CDR3 length: 14 amino acids. V was cut by 0 bases and J by 3 bases, with 9 bases left in between. In germline, CDR1 is SGDLS, CDR2 YYNGEE. The CDR3 here is CASSVEGDYTEAFF. CDR3 DNA sequence: TGTGCCAGCAGCGTAGAAGGGGACTACACTGAAGCTTTCTTT.

The rearrangement joins TRBV20-1 to TRBJ1-2; D not certain. CDR3 length: 11 residues. V was cut by 5 bases and J by 4 bases, with 8 bases left in between. Germline V gives CDR1 DFQATT, CDR2 SNEGSKA (reference sequence). The CDR3: CSAREPYGYTF. CDR3 nucleotides: TGCAGTGCTCGGGAGCCCTATGGCTACACCTTC.

The chain recombines TRBV6-1 with TRBJ2-3; D possibly uses TRBD1 or TRBD2 (5 bases each). Germline V lookup: CDR1 MNHNS, CDR2 SASEGT. The CDR3 is 15 residues long. V lost 1 base and J 6 bases, leaving 14 bases between the germline ends. CDR3 bases: TGTGCCAGCAGTGAAGTGGGGCGGGCAGCTGATACGCAGTATTTT. As protein: CASSEVGRAADTQYF.

This clone was counted between two and nine times. The rearrangement links TRBV27 to TRBJ2-7; tentative D call: TRBD2 (5 bases). The V gene lost 5 bases and the J gene lost 6 bases, with 17 bases spanning the gap. CDR1 MNHEY and CDR2 SMNVEV come from the germline V gene (reference sequence). CDR3 size: 14 residues. The CDR3 protein is CASSPLEGALEQYF. CDR3 coding DNA: TGTGCCAGCAGTCCCCTCGAGGGAGCTCTCGAGCAGTACTTC.

This sequence joins TRBV18 and TRBJ1-1, with D perhaps TRBD1 (6 bases). This CDR3 spans 16 amino acids. Trimming pared 3 bases from V and 3 bases from J, leaving 17 bases between. The V gene's germline CDR1 is KGHSH and CDR2 LQKENI. CDR3 amino acids: CASSPTNRARDTEAFF. CDR3 nucleotide sequence: TGTGCCAGCTCACCCACAAACAGGGCGAGGGACACTGAAGCTTTCTTT.

This CDR3 reads CASSQEGRGENEKLFF. The CDR3 coding sequence is TGCGCCAGCAGCCAAGAAGGTCGGGGGGAAAATGAAAAACTGTTTTTT. The rearrangement uses TRBV4-1 and TRBJ1-4; maybe TRBD1 (5 bases). V lost 0 bases and J 5 bases, leaving 13 bases between the germline ends. Germline CDR1 MGHRA, CDR2 YSYEKL. This CDR3 comprises 16 residues.

The V gene is TRBV7-6, the J gene TRBJ2-3; D is uncertain. Trimming shortened V by 6 bases and J by 0 bases, and 10 bases separated the two germline ends. The CDR3 extends over 14 amino acids. From germline, CDR1 is SGHVS and CDR2 FNYEAQ. The CDR3 DNA follows: TGTGCCAGCAGTCAAATGGGTAGCACAGATACGCAGTATTTT. The encoded protein is CASSQMGSTDTQYF.

This chain connects TRBV19 to TRBJ1-2; D not resolved. Germline-derived CDR1 and CDR2 are LNHDA and SQIVND (reference sequence). Trimming took 4 bases from V and 7 from J, leaving 16 bases between them. The CDR3 sequence is 14 residues long. The chain's CDR3 is CASSTLGGIGGYTF. The CDR3 DNA is TGTGCCAGTAGTACCCTCGGCGGGATCGGTGGCTACACCTTC.

The CDR3 sequence: CASSQALAGVGEQFF. The CDR3 DNA reads as TGTGCCAGCAGCCAAGCCCTAGCGGGAGTCGGTGAGCAGTTCTTC. The chain links TRBV14 to TRBJ2-1; 10 bases map to TRBD2. The CDR3 covers 15 residues. Germline V gene data show CDR1 as SGHDN and CDR2 as FVKESK. Unmatched junction bases numbered 6, after V lost 1 base and J lost 9 bases.

The chain employs TRBV5-4 and TRBJ1-1, with unresolved D. Germline CDR1 reads SGHNT; CDR2 reads YYREEE (reference sequence). The V gene lost 7 bases and the J gene lost 1 base, with 8 bases spanning the gap. The CDR3 is 12 amino acids. This CDR3 reads CASQSANTEAFF. CDR3 in DNA: TGTGCCAGCCAGTCGGCGAACACTGAAGCTTTCTTT. The full variable domain, in which reference TRBV5-4 and TRBJ1-1 provide the parts outside the CDR3, is ETGVTQSPTHLIKTRGQQVTLRCSSQSGHNTVSWYQQALGQGPQFIFQYYREEENGRGNFPPRFSGLQFPNYSSELNVNALELDDSALYLCASQSANTEAFFGQGTRLTVV.

V gene TRBV28 combines with J gene TRBJ2-3, with D perhaps matching TRBD1 (5 bases). The ends were cut back, 3 bases at V and 1 base at J, with 8 bases in the middle. The CDR3 totals 14 residues. Germline V lookup: CDR1 MDHEN, CDR2 SYDVKM. CDR3 amino acids: CASSFPGRTDTQYF. CDR3 nucleotides: TGTGCCAGCAGTTTTCCAGGGCGCACAGATACGCAGTATTTT.

The chain carries TRBV9 and TRBJ1-3, with D hard to call. The germline CDR1 and CDR2 sequences are SGDLS and YYNGEE. Trimming shortened V by 0 bases and J by 0 bases, and 7 bases separated the two germline ends. CDR3 size: 15 residues. The CDR3 region has the DNA TGTGCCAGCAGCGTAGGGCAGCTCTCTGGAAACACCATATATTTT. The encoded protein is CASSVGQLSGNTIYF. Together with reference TRBV9 and TRBJ1-3, the CDR3 gives the full variable domain: DSGVTQTPKHLITATGQRVTLRCSPRSGDLSVYWYQQSLDQGLQFLIQYYNGEERAKGNILERFSAQQFPDLHSELNLSSLELGDSALYFCASSVGQLSGNTIYFGEGSWLTVV.

This clone was seen a few times. The chain links TRBV28 to TRBJ1-1; TRBD1 might be the D (6 bases). The CDR3 covers 13 residues. CDR1 is MDHEN and CDR2 is SYDVKM in the germline V gene. Trimming removed 5 bases from V and 5 bases from J, with 12 bases in between. The CDR3 sequence: CASSRGGRTEAFF. CDR3 nucleotide sequence: TGTGCCAGCAGTAGAGGGGGAAGGACTGAAGCTTTCTTT.

The rearrangement links TRBV10-3 to TRBJ1-2, with TRBD1 matching over 7 bases. Germline trimming cut 6 bases from V and 8 bases from J; bases unmatched to any gene: 9. The CDR3 sequence is 13 residues long. Looked up from germline, CDR1 is ENHRY and CDR2 is SYGVKD. The CDR3 coding sequence is TGTGCCATCAGAACCGGGACAGCTGACGGCTACACCTTC. Amino acid sequence: CAIRTGTADGYTF.